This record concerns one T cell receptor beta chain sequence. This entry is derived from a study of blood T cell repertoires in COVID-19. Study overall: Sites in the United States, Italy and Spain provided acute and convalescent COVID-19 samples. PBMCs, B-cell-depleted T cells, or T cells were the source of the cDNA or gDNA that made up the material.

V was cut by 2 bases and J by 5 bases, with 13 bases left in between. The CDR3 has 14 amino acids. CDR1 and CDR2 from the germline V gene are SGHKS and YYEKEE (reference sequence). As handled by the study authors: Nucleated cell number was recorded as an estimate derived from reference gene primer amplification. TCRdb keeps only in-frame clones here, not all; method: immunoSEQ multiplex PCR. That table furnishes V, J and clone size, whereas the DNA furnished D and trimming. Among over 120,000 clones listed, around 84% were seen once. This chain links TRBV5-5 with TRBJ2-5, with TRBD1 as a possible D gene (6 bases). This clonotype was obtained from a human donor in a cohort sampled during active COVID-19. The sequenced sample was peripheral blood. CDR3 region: CASSFGQLEETQYF. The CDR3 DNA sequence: TGTGCCAGCAGCTTCGGACAGCTTGAGGAGACCCAGTACTTC. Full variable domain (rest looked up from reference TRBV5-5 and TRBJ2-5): DAGVTQSPTHLIKTRGQQVTLRCSPISGHKSVSWYQQVLGQGPQFIFQYYEKEERGRGNFPDRFSARQFPNYSSELNVNALLLGDSALYLCASSFGQLEETQYFGPGTRLLVL.